The TCR beta chain described here comes from a study of PD-1 blockade in classical Hodgkin lymphoma. Study observations and caveats: By C4D1, diversity of CD4+ TCRs had risen significantly, whereas that of CD8+ TCRs had not. Reported findings placed baseline TCR diversity lower in newly diagnosed patients (compared with healthy donors).

This CDR3 is built from 14 residues. V lost 1 base, J lost 0 bases, and 7 bases lay in between. Germline V gene data show CDR1 as LNHDA and CDR2 as SQIVND (reference sequence). As for this clone: The target antigen is unknown.

The assay was immunoSEQ multiplex PCR, and TCRdb's table has in-frame clones only and misses some. The sample carries 15,000 to 20,000 clones, about 75% recorded once. The time point denotes: cycle 4 day 1 (C4D1), after more than five weeks of nivolumab. No patient escaped relapse after autologous stem cell transplantation, and brentuximab vedotin exposure varied. The authors purified CD4+ T cells from thawed PBMCs by magnetic negative selection. The patients, who had relapsed/refractory classical Hodgkin lymphoma, achieved best responses of complete response, partial response or progressive disease.

The material sequenced was CD4+ T cells from blood, taken before the fourth cycle of nivolumab. The TCR originated in a human donor with classical Hodgkin lymphoma. This sequence joins TRBV19 and TRBJ2-7; D is perhaps TRBD1 or TRBD2 (5 bases each). The CDR3 DNA reads TGTGCCAGTAGTATAGCAGGGACCTCCTACGAGCAGTACTTC. Amino acid sequence: CASSIAGTSYEQYF.